The rows below give T cell receptor beta chains drawn from one sample of a study of T-cell reconstitution after alpha-beta-depleted transplantation in children. TCRdb reprocessed the PCR reads with MiXCR, giving one entry per CDR3 protein. The sample lists more than 450,000 distinct CDR3 sequences; 15% to 20% were seen once. Here the sequenced sample was PBMCs from the stem cell graft donor, taken from the stem cell graft. Receptors originate from a human donor who donated a stem cell graft to a child with acute lymphoblastic leukemia. The CDR3 runs from the conserved cysteine through the conserved F or W. A D gene is named only where the DNA matches it firmly. Some rows have no size entry. The others give once, few or many, or a class for an expanded clone.

>TRBV6-1|-|TRBJ2-5|-
TGTGCCAGCGGGGATAATGCCCGTGGGACCCAGTACTTC
CASGDNARGTQYF
>TRBV13|-|TRBJ2-2|few
TGTGCCAGCAGCTTGAGTCGGCTGAACACCGGGGAGCTGTTTTTT
CASSLSRLNTGELFF
>TRBV11-2|-|TRBJ1-4|few
TGTGCCAGCAGCACTAGAATCAGAGCAACTAATGAAAAACTGTTTTTT
CASSTRIRATNEKLFF
>TRBV6-1|-|TRBJ2-1|-
TGTGCCAGCACGAACTCCTACAATGAGCAGTTCTTC
CASTNSYNEQFF
>TRBV9|TRBD2|TRBJ2-1|few
TGTGCCAGCAACCCAAGGGGACTAGCGGCCTACAATGAGCAGTTCTTC
CASNPRGLAAYNEQFF
>TRBV6-1|TRBD1|TRBJ2-2|-
TGTGCCACCAGGGGACAGAGGAGCATCGGGGAGCTGTTTTTT
CATRGQRSIGELFF
>TRBV6-1|TRBD1|TRBJ2-1|-
TGTGCCAGCAGTAGACAGGGGGTGATTGGGAATGAGCAGTTCTTC
CASSRQGVIGNEQFF
>TRBV29-1|TRBD2|TRBJ2-1|-
TGCAGCGTTGTGGGACTAGCGGGAAGAGGGTCCTACAATGAGCAGTTCTTC
CSVVGLAGRGSYNEQFF
>TRBV12-3/TRBV12-4|TRBD1|TRBJ1-1|-
TGTGCCAGCAGATTCAGGGGGCCGAACACTGAAGCTTTCTTT
CASRFRGPNTEAFF
>TRBV6-1|-|TRBJ1-6|-
TGTGCCAGCAGTGAAGGGTCAGAAGGAACACCCCTCCACTTT
CASSEGSEGTPLHF
>TRBV7-9|-|TRBJ2-7|-
TGTGCCAGCAGCCAGCCATTTGGGGTAGGACCGACCTACGAGCAGTACTTC
CASSQPFGVGPTYEQYF
>TRBV5-1|-|TRBJ1-4|-
TGCGCCAGCAGGACAGTCCTGGATGAAAAACTGTTTTTT
CASRTVLDEKLFF
>TRBV11-2|TRBD1|TRBJ2-1|-
TGTGCCAGCAGTTTGACAGGGGGGATCGGAGATGAGCAGTTCTTC
CASSLTGGIGDEQFF
>TRBV11-2|-|TRBJ1-2|-
TGTGCCAGCAGCTTAGCCAGCGCAGCTAACTATGGCTACACCTTC
CASSLASAANYGYTF
>TRBV28|-|TRBJ2-6|once
TGTGCCAGCAGTTTACTAGCTGGTGGGGCCAACGTCCTGACTTTC
CASSLLAGGANVLTF
>TRBV30|-|TRBJ2-1|few
TGTGCCTGGACGGATTCCCTAAAGGGTGAGCAGTTCTTC
CAWTDSLKGEQFF
>TRBV18|-|TRBJ1-6|few
TGTGCCAGCTCACCCGAAAAGGGGAAGTCACCCCTCCACTTT
CASSPEKGKSPLHF
>TRBV5-4|-|TRBJ2-1|once
TGTGCCAGCGGCCCGGGGATAGGGCGGCACAATGAGCAGTTCTTC
CASGPGIGRHNEQFF
>TRBV5-1|TRBD1|TRBJ2-2|few
TGCGCCACCCACTCAAGACAGGGGGACACCGGGGAGCTGTTTTTT
CATHSRQGDTGELFF
>TRBV18|-|TRBJ1-1|-
TGTGCCAGCTCAGAGCAGGAAATGAACACTGAAGCTTTCTTT
CASSEQEMNTEAFF
>TRBV7-6|TRBD2|TRBJ2-2|-
TGTGCCAGCAGCGCCATAGCGGGAGGCACCGGGGAGCTGTTTTTT
CASSAIAGGTGELFF
>TRBV7-2|-|TRBJ1-5|-
TGTGCCAGCAGCTTAAGATCCAGGGGAAAGGGTCAGCCCCAGCATTTT
CASSLRSRGKGQPQHF
>TRBV20-1|TRBD2|TRBJ2-7|-
TGCAGTGCTAGTACTAGCGGGAGGGCCCTCGGGTCCTACGAGCAGTACTTC
CSASTSGRALGSYEQYF
>TRBV5-6|TRBD1|TRBJ2-2|once
TGTACAGGGGGAGTAGGAACCGGGGAGCTGTTTTTT
CTGGVGTGELFF
>TRBV28|TRBD2|TRBJ2-1|-
TGTGCCAGCAGTTTCCTAGCGGGAGCGGAAGAGCAGTTCTTC
CASSFLAGAEEQFF
>TRBV7-9|-|TRBJ2-3|-
TGTGCCAGCAGCCCAGTCCGCGGGGTAACAGATACGCAGTATTTT
CASSPVRGVTDTQYF
>TRBV6-5|TRBD2|TRBJ2-3|-
TGTGCCAGCAGTTCGACTAGCTCTACGCAGTATTTT
CASSSTSSTQYF
>TRBV4-1|TRBD1|TRBJ1-2|few
TGCGCCAGCAGCCAAGGGATAACAGGGGGCGGAGGCTACACCTTC
CASSQGITGGGGYTF
>TRBV29-1|-|TRBJ2-7|-
TGCAGCGTTAAGCCGGCGGGGCCATACGAGCAGTACTTC
CSVKPAGPYEQYF
>TRBV5-1|-|TRBJ2-7|-
TGCGCCAGCAGCTTGTCGCCAGGGTCGCTAGGCGAGCAGTACTTC
CASSLSPGSLGEQYF
>TRBV30|-|TRBJ1-6|-
TGTGCCTGGAGTGAGAGGAGGGGCTCACCCCTCCACTTT
CAWSERRGSPLHF
>TRBV7-9|-|TRBJ2-3|many
TGTGCCAGCAGCCATGGAGGGAGCACAGATACGCAGTATTTT
CASSHGGSTDTQYF
>TRBV7-9|-|TRBJ2-7|-
TGTGCCAGCAGCTCACAAATCTCAGGGCTTATTCCGTACGAGCAGTACTTC
CASSSQISGLIPYEQYF
>TRBV13|TRBD2|TRBJ2-5|-
TGTGCCAGCAGCTCCGGGACTAGCGGGAGTGAAGAGACCCAGTACTTC
CASSSGTSGSEETQYF
>TRBV5-5|-|TRBJ2-7|-
TGTGCCAGCAGCCCGGACATTTGGCTCGGCGAGCAGTACTTC
CASSPDIWLGEQYF
>TRBV5-1|-|TRBJ2-7|few
TGCGCCAGCAGCTTGGAATTTGGCCTCCCCTACGAGCAGTACTTC
CASSLEFGLPYEQYF
>TRBV12-3/TRBV12-4|TRBD2|TRBJ2-1|-
TGTGCCAGCAGTTTAGGGCTAGCGGGATACATCAATGAGCAGTTCTTC
CASSLGLAGYINEQFF
>TRBV10-3|-|TRBJ2-5|-
TGTGCCATCAGCCAGGGCAGCGAACAAGAGACCCAGTACTTC
CAISQGSEQETQYF
>TRBV11-3|-|TRBJ2-1|-
TGTGCCAGCAGCTTAAGAGGTCTGGCGCAAAACAATGAGCAGTTCTTC
CASSLRGLAQNNEQFF
>TRBV20-1|-|TRBJ2-1|few
TGCAGTGCTAGAACTAGGAGTAGGTACAATGAGCAGTTCTTC
CSARTRSRYNEQFF
>TRBV21-1|-|TRBJ2-5|-
TGTGCCAGCAGCAAAGAGGGAGGACTAGCGGAGATCCAAGAGACCCAGTACTTC
CASSKEGGLAEIQETQYF